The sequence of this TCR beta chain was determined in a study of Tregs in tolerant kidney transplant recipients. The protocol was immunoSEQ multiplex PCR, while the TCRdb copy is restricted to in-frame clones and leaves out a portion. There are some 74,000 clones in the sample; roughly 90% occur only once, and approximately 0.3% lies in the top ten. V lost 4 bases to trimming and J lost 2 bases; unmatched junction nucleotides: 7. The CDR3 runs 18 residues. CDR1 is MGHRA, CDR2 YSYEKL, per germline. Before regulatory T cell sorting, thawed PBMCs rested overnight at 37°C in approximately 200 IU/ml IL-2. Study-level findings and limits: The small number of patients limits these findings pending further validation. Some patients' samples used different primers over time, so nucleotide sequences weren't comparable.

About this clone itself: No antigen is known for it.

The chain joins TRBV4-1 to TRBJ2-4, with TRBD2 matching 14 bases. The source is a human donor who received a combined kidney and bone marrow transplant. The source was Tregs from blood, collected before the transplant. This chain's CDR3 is CASSPGLAGGGTKNIQYF. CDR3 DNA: TGCGCCAGCAGCCCAGGACTAGCGGGAGGAGGGACCAAAAACATTCAGTACTTC.